These 18 T cell receptor beta chains were sequenced from one sample in a study of blood T cell repertoires in COVID-19. The repertoire was sequenced with immunoSEQ multiplex PCR; TCRdb's copy has only in-frame clones and lacks some. The sample shows about 240,000 clones, around 88% of them seen only once. The sequenced sample consisted of PBMCs or T cells enriched from blood (not recorded which). These receptor sequences come from a woman in her 30s who had recovered from COVID-19.

The V gene is TRBV28, the J gene TRBJ2-7, with 9 bases lining up with TRBD2. CDR3 length: 17 amino acids. Germline V gene sequence: CDR1 MDHEN, CDR2 SYDVKM. The J segment lost 3 bases and the V segment lost 7 bases, leaving 16 bases of the junction unmatched. In nucleotides, the CDR3 is TGTGCCAGCACCCTACTCTCGACTAGCGGCTATTACTACGAGCAGTACTTC. Encoded protein: CASTLLSTSGYYYEQYF.

This clone appeared a few times. The chain carries TRBV5-8 and TRBJ1-5; TRBD1 agrees at 7 bases. The CDR3 runs to 15 residues. The V gene end was trimmed by 4 bases and the J gene end by 3 bases; junction bases not matched to a gene: 7. Per the germline V gene, CDR1 is SGHTS and CDR2 is YDEGEE. DNA of the CDR3: TGTGCCAGCAGCACCCGGGACAGACCCAATCAGCCCCAGCATTTT. Amino acids: CASSTRDRPNQPQHF.

V and J are TRBV5-1 and TRBJ1-2, with D perhaps TRBD1 (6 bases). This CDR3 is built from 13 residues. V dropped 6 bases and J dropped 5 bases, with 14 bases sitting between them. Germline values: CDR1 SGHRS, CDR2 YFSETQ. The CDR3 protein is CASTEDSYYGYTF. The CDR3 region has the DNA TGCGCCAGCACCGAGGACAGTTATTATGGCTACACCTTC.

The gene calls are TRBV7-6 and TRBJ2-3; D gene unclear. Trimming took 1 base from V and 6 from J, leaving 5 bases between them. The CDR3 length is 12 residues. Germline lookup yields CDR1 SGHVS and CDR2 FNYEAQ. The CDR3 DNA sequence: TGTGCCAGCAGCTTAGACGGTGATACGCAGTATTTT. It codes for CASSLDGDTQYF.

The J gene is TRBJ1-2, the V gene TRBV6-5, with D unclear. V dropped 2 bases and J dropped 3 bases, with 7 bases sitting between them. The CDR3 is 13 residues long. Germline V gene lookup returns CDR1 MNHEY and CDR2 SVGAGI. The CDR3 loop reads CASSYISDYGYTF. CDR3 DNA sequence: TGTGCCAGCAGTTACATCTCAGACTATGGCTACACCTTC.

The chain couples TRBV6-5 to TRBJ1-5; weak D call: TRBD1 (6 bases). The CDR3 covers 15 residues. With 7 bases removed from V and 0 bases from J, the gap between germline ends came to 13 bases. Germline V gives CDR1 MNHEY, CDR2 SVGAGI. CDR3 residues: CASKRDTYSNQPQHF. The CDR3 DNA reads as TGTGCCAGCAAACGGGACACATATAGCAATCAGCCCCAGCATTTT.

The rearrangement links TRBV11-2 to TRBJ2-1, with D tentatively TRBD2 (6 bases). The CDR3 covers 16 residues. V was clipped by 5 bases and J by 2 bases, with 16 bases between them. CDR1 and CDR2 from the germline V gene are SGHAT and FQNNGV. CDR3 coding DNA: TGTGCCAGCAGCCCCGCGGGGCGGGTCGCCTACAATGAGCAGTTCTTC. Translation: CASSPAGRVAYNEQFF. Filled out from reference TRBV11-2 and TRBJ2-1, the complete variable domain reads EAGVAQSPRYKIIEKRQSVAFWCNPISGHATLYWYQQILGQGPKLLIQFQNNGVVDDSQLPKDRFSAERLKGVDSTLKIQPAKLEDSAVYLCASSPAGRVAYNEQFFGPGTRLTVL.

This rearrangement joins TRBV7-9 to TRBJ2-7; 9 nucleotides align to TRBD1. The length of the CDR3 is 15 residues. From germline, CDR1 is SEHNR and CDR2 FQNEAQ (reference sequence). Germline trimming cut 8 bases from V and 5 bases from J; bases unmatched to any gene: 13. The CDR3 reads CASHNTRDRVNEQYF. The CDR3 coding sequence is TGTGCCAGCCATAACACCCGGGACAGGGTGAACGAGCAGTACTTC. The full variable domain, completed using reference TRBV7-9 and TRBJ2-7, is DTGVSQNPRHKITKRGQNVTFRCDPISEHNRLYWYRQTLGQGPEFLTYFQNEAQLEKSRLLSDRFSAERPKGSFSTLEIQRTEQGDSAMYLCASHNTRDRVNEQYFGPGTRLTVT.

The rearrangement uses TRBV11-2 and TRBJ2-1; D perhaps matches TRBD2 (6 bases). CDR3 length: 15 residues. Germline V gene data show CDR1 as SGHAT and CDR2 as FQNNGV. Deletions cut 4 bases from V and 0 bases from J, with 10 bases between. In DNA, the CDR3 is TGTGCCAGCAGCTATCTAGCGAGCTCCTACAATGAGCAGTTCTTC. It specifies CASSYLASSYNEQFF.

This CDR3 reads CASSLGLAARVEQFF. CDR3 nucleotide sequence: TGTGCCAGCAGCCTGGGACTAGCGGCACGGGTTGAGCAGTTCTTC. The J gene is TRBJ2-1, the V gene TRBV7-6, with 11 nucleotides matching TRBD2. Losses at the gene ends were 5 bases for V and 9 bases for J; bases not matched to a gene: 9. The CDR3 consists of 15 residues. The V gene's germline CDR1 is SGHVS and CDR2 FNYEAQ. The full variable domain, rest sourced from reference TRBV7-6 and TRBJ2-1, is GAGVSQSPRYKVTKRGQDVALRCDPISGHVSLYWYRQALGQGPEFLTYFNYEAQQDKSGLPNDRFSAERPEGSISTLTIQRTEQRDSAMYRCASSLGLAARVEQFFGPGTRLTVL.

This chain links TRBV28 with TRBJ1-6; TRBD1 matches at 9 bases. Germline V lookup: CDR1 MDHEN, CDR2 SYDVKM. There are 17 residues in the CDR3. J gave up 5 bases and V 3 bases, and 8 bases lay outside the gene matches. The CDR3 protein is CASSLYGQGTHNSPLHF. The CDR3 region has the DNA TGTGCCAGCAGTTTGTACGGACAGGGGACGCATAATTCACCCCTCCACTTT.

The chain uses TRBV10-3 and TRBJ2-7; 9 bases are shared with TRBD1. The CDR3 loop spans 14 amino acids. Germline lookup yields CDR1 ENHRY and CDR2 SYGVKD. After removal of 6 bases from V and 2 bases from J, the junction contained 5 bases not matched to a gene. CDR3 sequence (DNA): TGTGCCATCAGGCCTCGGGACAGGGCCTACGAGCAGTACTTC. This sequence encodes CAIRPRDRAYEQYF.

This rearrangement joins TRBV29-1 to TRBJ2-3, with TRBD2 matching 9 bases. CDR1 is SQVTM and CDR2 is ANQGSEA in the germline V gene. This CDR3 region has 15 residues. V shed 8 bases, J shed 3 bases, and the junction held 12 bases outside the gene matches. This CDR3 is CSPLRGGLATDTQYF. The DNA for the CDR3 is TGCAGCCCACTTAGAGGGGGACTAGCTACAGATACGCAGTATTTT.

The chain carries TRBV30 and TRBJ1-5; the match to TRBD1 covers 11 bases. This CDR3 contains 19 residues. CDR1 and CDR2 (germline): GTSNPN, SVGIG (reference sequence). Germline trimming cut 3 bases from V and 0 bases from J; bases unmatched to any gene: 13. The CDR3 nucleotides are TGTGCCTGGAGCTCGGTTAGGACAGGGGGCGTGTATAGCAATCAGCCCCAGCATTTT. It yields the protein CAWSSVRTGGVYSNQPQHF.

The CDR3 DNA sequence: TGTGCCAGTAGTATAGGGTCCAGAGGGGGCTGGCCCCAGCATTTT. It yields the protein CASSIGSRGGWPQHF. This sequence joins TRBV19 and TRBJ1-5, with 7 bases matching TRBD1. Trimming at V came to 1 base and at J to 9 bases, leaving 9 bases not matched to a gene. Germline V gives CDR1 LNHDA, CDR2 SQIVND (reference sequence). The CDR3 runs 15 residues.

This chain connects TRBV28 to TRBJ1-3; 8 bases line up with TRBD1. CDR1 is MDHEN, CDR2 SYDVKM, per germline. V dropped 6 bases and J dropped 3; count of bases not matched to a gene: 10. CDR3 size: 16 residues. CDR3 residues: CASRPGQGHGGNTIYF. For the CDR3, the DNA is TGTGCCAGCAGACCCGGACAGGGACACGGTGGAAACACCATATATTTT.

The chain uses TRBV6-5 and TRBJ2-7; D not certain. The CDR3 totals 13 residues. V lost 4 bases, J lost 0 bases, and 7 bases lay in between. CDR1 and CDR2 from the germline V gene are MNHEY and SVGAGI. This chain's CDR3 is CASSLISSYEQYF. The CDR3 DNA sequence: TGTGCCAGCAGTTTGATCAGCTCCTACGAGCAGTACTTC.

The CDR3 reads CASSHTLGDGGYTF. In DNA, the CDR3 is TGTGCCAGCAGCCATACCCTCGGGGATGGAGGCTACACCTTC. The chain employs TRBV3-1 (or the pseudogene TRBV3-2) and TRBJ1-2; D gene unclear. The ends were cut back, 3 bases at V and 8 bases at J, with 16 bases in the middle. Germline V gene data show CDR1 as LGHDT and CDR2 as YNNKEL (reference sequence). This CDR3 is built from 14 residues.